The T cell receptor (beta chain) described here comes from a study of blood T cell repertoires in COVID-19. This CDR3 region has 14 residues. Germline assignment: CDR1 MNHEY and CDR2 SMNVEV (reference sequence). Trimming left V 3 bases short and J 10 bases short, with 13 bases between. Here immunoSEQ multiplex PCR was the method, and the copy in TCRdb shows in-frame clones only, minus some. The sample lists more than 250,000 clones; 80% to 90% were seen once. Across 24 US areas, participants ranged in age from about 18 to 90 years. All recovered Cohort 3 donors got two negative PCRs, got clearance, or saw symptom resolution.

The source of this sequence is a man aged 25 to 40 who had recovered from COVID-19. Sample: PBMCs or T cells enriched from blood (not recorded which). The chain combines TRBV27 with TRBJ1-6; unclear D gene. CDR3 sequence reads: CASSFRQAHSPLHF. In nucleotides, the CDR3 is TGTGCCAGCAGTTTTCGTCAGGCCCACTCACCCCTCCACTTT.